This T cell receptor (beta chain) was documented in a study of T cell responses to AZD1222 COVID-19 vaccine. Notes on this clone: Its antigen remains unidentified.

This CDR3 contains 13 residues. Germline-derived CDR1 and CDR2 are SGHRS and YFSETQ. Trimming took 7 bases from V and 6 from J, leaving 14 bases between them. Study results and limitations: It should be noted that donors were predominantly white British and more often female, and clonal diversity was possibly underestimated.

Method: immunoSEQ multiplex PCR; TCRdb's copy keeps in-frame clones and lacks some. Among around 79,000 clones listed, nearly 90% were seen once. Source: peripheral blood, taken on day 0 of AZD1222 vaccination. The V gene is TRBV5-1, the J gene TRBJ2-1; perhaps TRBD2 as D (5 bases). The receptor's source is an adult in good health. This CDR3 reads CASATGITNEQFF. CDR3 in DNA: TGCGCCAGCGCCACGGGGATAACCAATGAGCAGTTCTTC. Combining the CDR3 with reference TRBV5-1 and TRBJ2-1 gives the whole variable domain KAGVTQTPRYLIKTRGQQVTLSCSPISGHRSVSWYQQTPGQGLQFLFEYFSETQRNKGNFPGRFSGRQFSNSRSEMNVSTLELGDSALYLCASATGITNEQFFGPGTRLTVL.